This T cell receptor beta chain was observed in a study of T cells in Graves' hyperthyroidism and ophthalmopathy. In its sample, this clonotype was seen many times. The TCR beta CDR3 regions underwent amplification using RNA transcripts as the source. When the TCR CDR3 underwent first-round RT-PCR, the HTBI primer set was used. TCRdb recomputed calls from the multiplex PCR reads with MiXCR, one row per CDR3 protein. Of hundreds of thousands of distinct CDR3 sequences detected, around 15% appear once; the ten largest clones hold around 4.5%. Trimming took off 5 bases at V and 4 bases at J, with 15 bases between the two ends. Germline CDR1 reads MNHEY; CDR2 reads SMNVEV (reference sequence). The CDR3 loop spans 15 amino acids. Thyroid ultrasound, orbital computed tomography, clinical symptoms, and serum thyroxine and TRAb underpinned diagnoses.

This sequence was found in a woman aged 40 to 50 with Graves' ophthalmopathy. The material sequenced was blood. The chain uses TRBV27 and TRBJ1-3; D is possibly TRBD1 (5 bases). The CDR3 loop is CASSRSRQPGNTIYF. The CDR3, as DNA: TGTGCCAGCAGTCGGTCCCGACAGCCCGGAAACACCATATATTTT.